Following are 29 T cell receptor beta chains from one sample sequenced in a study of T cells in Graves' hyperthyroidism and ophthalmopathy (dated by TCRdb to about 2019). Library generation was performed with multiplex PCR. Sequencing relied on an Illumina HiSeq 2000. The TCR beta CDR3 regions were amplified from the RNA transcripts. A first-round RT-PCR of the TCR CDR3 used the HTBI primer set with the Qiagen OneStep RT-PCR kit. The raw public data were reprocessed by TCRdb itself: fastp quality trimming at Q25, MiXCR clonotype calling, in-frame beta chains only. Identical CDR3 proteins give one entry, which carries the most common genes and DNA. Recorded for this sample are some 460,000 distinct CDR3 sequences; less than 20% of them occurred a single time. Of the sample, just under 8% falls within the top ten clones. Sequenced: blood. Receptors were obtained from a woman in her late teens or twenties with Graves' hyperthyroidism.

The J gene is TRBJ1-4, the V gene TRBV2; 8 nucleotides align to TRBD1. The CDR3 runs to 15 residues. Germline lookup yields CDR1 SNHLY and CDR2 FYNNEI. V lost 4 bases, J lost 8 bases, and 9 bases stayed unmatched. The CDR3 DNA follows: TGTGCCAGCAGTGGACAGGGGACAGATAGAGAAAAACTGTTTTTT. This codes for CASSGQGTDREKLFF.

The chain links TRBV9 to TRBJ2-1; 15 bases align to TRBD2. Germline CDR1 is SGDLS and CDR2 is YYNGEE. The junction had 5 bases not matched to a gene; V was cut back by 4 bases and J by 9 bases. This CDR3 has 15 residues. The CDR3 bases are TGTGCCAGCAGCCTGGGACTAGCGGGAGGAGCTGAGCAGTTCTTC. It is translated as CASSLGLAGGAEQFF.

This clonotype has ten or more counts. The chain links TRBV7-6 to TRBJ1-2; TRBD1 is a possible D gene (6 bases). The V gene lost 5 bases and the J gene lost 4 bases, with 17 bases spanning the gap. CDR1 SGHVS and CDR2 FNYEAQ come from the germline V gene. The CDR3 contains 15 residues. CDR3 in DNA: TGTGCCAGCAGCCCGCTCCCGGACAGTCGCTATGGCTACACCTTC. Its protein is CASSPLPDSRYGYTF.

At least ten counts were recorded for this clonotype. The chain carries TRBV19 and TRBJ1-6, with no clear D. Looked up from germline, CDR1 is LNHDA and CDR2 is SQIVND (reference sequence). The CDR3 runs to 18 residues. V was pared by 1 base and J by 0 bases, with 13 bases between. CDR3: CASSIAGWRSSYNSPLHF. DNA for the CDR3: TGTGCCAGTAGTATAGCGGGGTGGAGGAGCTCCTATAATTCACCCCTCCACTTT.

This clonotype has at least ten counts. The J gene is TRBJ1-4, the V gene TRBV6-1, with 7 bases fitting TRBD1. This CDR3 is built from 14 residues. J lost 7 bases, V lost 7 bases, and 9 bases had no gene match. CDR1 is MNHNS, CDR2 SASEGT, per germline. The CDR3 DNA is TGTGCCAGCAAGGGGACAGCGAAGTCTGAAAAACTGTTTTTT. Translation gives CASKGTAKSEKLFF.

The chain recombines TRBV6-1 with TRBJ1-1, with D unclear. The CDR3 is made up of 14 amino acids. CDR1 is MNHNS and CDR2 is SASEGT in the germline V gene. The V and J ends lost 8 bases and 1 base respectively, with 14 bases between them. The CDR3 protein is CASLHDEGNTEAFF. CDR3 in DNA: TGTGCCAGCCTACACGACGAGGGGAACACTGAAGCTTTCTTT.

This clonotype was seen once. This may arise from a read error, as a much more abundant clone is one base away. This sequence joins TRBV24-1 and TRBJ1-5; TRBD1 is a possible D gene (6 bases). Germline V gene sequence: CDR1 KGHDR, CDR2 SFDVKD. With 2 bases removed from V and 5 bases from J, the gap between germline ends came to 6 bases. CDR3 length equals 13 residues. The CDR3 bases are TGTGCCACCAGTGATTCAGGGGATCAGCCCCAGCATTTT. Translated: CATSDSGDQPQHF.

The chain carries TRBV12-3 or TRBV12-4 and TRBJ2-7; D remains ambiguous. Trimming took off 3 bases at V and 0 bases at J, with 18 bases between the two ends. The CDR3 extends over 17 amino acids. CDR3 sequence: CASSFLVGRSSSYEQYF. The DNA for the CDR3 is TGTGCCAGCAGTTTTCTCGTCGGCAGATCGAGCTCCTACGAGCAGTACTTC.

This clonotype was observed at least ten times. The chain is built from TRBV5-5 and TRBJ1-2; a possible D gene is TRBD1 (6 bases). Deletions cut 0 bases from V and 4 bases from J, with 13 bases between. Germline V gene data show CDR1 as SGHKS and CDR2 as YYEKEE (reference sequence). The length of the CDR3 is 15 residues. The CDR3 bases are TGTGCCAGCAGCTTGGCGACAGGATTTAGCTATGGCTACACCTTC. It codes for CASSLATGFSYGYTF.

This clonotype was found many times. This chain links TRBV7-9 with TRBJ2-7, with TRBD1 as a possible D gene (5 bases). Germline lookup yields CDR1 SEHNR and CDR2 FQNEAQ (reference sequence). The CDR3 totals 15 residues. V was shortened by 1 base and J by 2 bases, with 12 bases between the two germline ends. This chain's CDR3 is CASSLGEGAPYEQYF. As DNA, the CDR3 is TGTGCCAGCAGCTTAGGTGAAGGGGCTCCCTACGAGCAGTACTTC. Variable domain in full (rest from reference TRBV7-9 and TRBJ2-7): DTGVSQNPRHKITKRGQNVTFRCDPISEHNRLYWYRQTLGQGPEFLTYFQNEAQLEKSRLLSDRFSAERPKGSFSTLEIQRTEQGDSAMYLCASSLGEGAPYEQYFGPGTRLTVT.

This clonotype has just a few counts. V and J are TRBV19 and TRBJ2-7; 7 bases line up with TRBD1. This CDR3 comprises 16 residues. J lost 2 bases, V lost 4 bases, and 11 bases had no gene match. CDR1 LNHDA and CDR2 SQIVND come from the germline V gene (reference sequence). CDR3 sequence: CASSTQWGQRPYEQYF. CDR3 nucleotides: TGTGCCAGTAGTACCCAGTGGGGACAGCGTCCCTACGAGCAGTACTTC.

In its sample, this clonotype was seen many times. The chain's CDR3 is CASIRGGSTDTQYF. CDR3 DNA: TGTGCCAGCATTCGGGGGGGTAGCACAGATACGCAGTATTTT. The rearrangement links TRBV6-1 to TRBJ2-3; TRBD2 agrees at 8 bases. V gave up 7 bases and J gave up 0 bases; unmatched junction bases: 3. The CDR3 length is 14 residues. CDR1 and CDR2 from the germline V gene are MNHNS and SASEGT.

This clonotype was recorded at least ten times. V and J are TRBV7-2 and TRBJ2-5; D possibly corresponds to TRBD2 (6 bases). V lost 2 bases, J lost 2 bases, and 15 bases lay in between. The CDR3 is 16 amino acids. Germline V lookup: CDR1 SGHTA, CDR2 FQGNSA. CDR3 sequence: CASSLFGAGPQETQYF. As DNA, the CDR3 is TGTGCCAGCAGCTTATTCGGGGCGGGGCCGCAAGAGACCCAGTACTTC.

At least ten counts were recorded for this clonotype. The chain employs TRBV14 and TRBJ2-1; weak D call: TRBD2 (7 bases). The CDR3 covers 16 residues. V lost 3 bases, J lost 3 bases, and 15 bases lay in between. The V gene's germline CDR1 is SGHDN and CDR2 FVKESK. In nucleotides, the CDR3 is TGTGCCAGCAGCCAGGGGGGGGCCTTAGACTACAATGAGCAGTTCTTC. It codes for CASSQGGALDYNEQFF.

The rearrangement joins TRBV24-1 to TRBJ1-4; D is ambiguous. The CDR3 runs to 16 residues. Trimming shortened V by 3 bases and J by 3 bases, and 13 bases separated the two germline ends. Germline assignment: CDR1 KGHDR and CDR2 SFDVKD. The chain's CDR3 is CATSDQQSRANEKLFF. As DNA, the CDR3 is TGTGCCACCAGTGATCAACAGTCTCGGGCTAATGAAAAACTGTTTTTT.

This clonotype was seen at least ten times. The gene calls are TRBV20-1 and TRBJ1-5; the D gene is possibly TRBD1 (5 bases). Germline CDR1 DFQATT, CDR2 SNEGSKA (reference sequence). V was clipped by 2 bases and J by 2 bases, with 13 bases between them. This CDR3 has 15 amino acids. Written as DNA, the CDR3 is TGCAGTGCTAGAAGGGGATTGGTCGGCAATCAGCCCCAGCATTTT. Amino acids: CSARRGLVGNQPQHF.

The genes are TRBV5-1 and TRBJ2-7; TRBD1 agrees at 8 bases. This CDR3 has 15 amino acids. Germline CDR1 is SGHRS and CDR2 is YFSETQ. Losses at the gene ends were 4 bases for V and 5 bases for J; bases not matched to a gene: 11. The CDR3 DNA reads as TGCGCCAGCAGCGTGAGAGGACAGGGAATAAACGAGCAGTACTTC. It codes for CASSVRGQGINEQYF.

This chain links TRBV7-8 with TRBJ2-1; 13 bases align to TRBD2. Germline loops: CDR1 SGHVS, CDR2 FQNEAQ. V shed 1 base, J shed 7 bases, and the junction held 10 bases outside the gene matches. The length of the CDR3 is 18 residues. Here the CDR3 reads CASSLELGLAGDSNEQFF. The CDR3 nucleotides are TGTGCCAGCAGCTTAGAACTTGGACTAGCGGGGGACAGTAATGAGCAGTTCTTC.

In this sample, this clonotype turned up many times. The rearrangement uses TRBV5-5 and TRBJ2-3; 7 positions agree with TRBD1. Germline trimming cut 2 bases from V and 0 bases from J; bases unmatched to any gene: 6. In germline, CDR1 is SGHKS, CDR2 YYEKEE (reference sequence). CDR3 length: 16 amino acids. The CDR3 bases are TGTGCCAGCAGCTTTAACAGGGGAACAAGCACAGATACGCAGTATTTT. This encodes CASSFNRGTSTDTQYF. Filled out from reference TRBV5-5 and TRBJ2-3, the complete variable domain reads DAGVTQSPTHLIKTRGQQVTLRCSPISGHKSVSWYQQVLGQGPQFIFQYYEKEERGRGNFPDRFSARQFPNYSSELNVNALLLGDSALYLCASSFNRGTSTDTQYFGPGTRLTVL.

Remarks on this clonotype: Being one base from a much bigger clone, this may be a read error. The rearrangement uses TRBV28 and TRBJ2-7; 7 bases are shared with TRBD1. The CDR3 sequence is 15 residues long. With V trimmed by 6 bases and J by 1 base, 9 bases remained unmatched. Germline V gene sequence: CDR1 MDHEN, CDR2 SYDVKM. The CDR3 bases are TGTGCCAGCAGCGTCTCGGGACAGTTATCCTACGAGCAGTACTTC. This translates into CASSVSGQLSYEQYF.

This clonotype was recorded many times. The chain recombines TRBV24-1 with TRBJ2-5, with unresolved D. V dropped 2 bases and J dropped 5 bases, with 20 bases sitting between them. The CDR3 runs 17 residues. Germline loops: CDR1 KGHDR, CDR2 SFDVKD. In DNA form, the CDR3 reads TGTGCCACCAGTGATTCATCCAGGTCCCATCTTCGTGAGACCCAGTACTTC. It encodes CATSDSSRSHLRETQYF.

The table lists this clonotype with many counts. This rearrangement joins TRBV5-1 to TRBJ2-5; 7 bases are shared with TRBD2. CDR3 length: 15 residues. V gave up 1 base and J gave up 1 base; unmatched junction bases: 4. Germline CDR1 is SGHRS and CDR2 is YFSETQ. CDR3 in amino acids: CASSLSGGFQETQYF. Written as DNA, the CDR3 is TGCGCCAGCAGCTTGTCCGGGGGGTTCCAAGAGACCCAGTACTTC.

This clonotype was found a few times. A read error is possible here, since a much larger clone lies one base away. The chain employs TRBV7-2 and TRBJ2-1; maybe TRBD2 (6 bases). CDR1 is SGHTA, CDR2 FQGNSA, per germline. The CDR3 is 16 amino acids. The CDR3 loop is CACSRRGGGTYNEQFF. The CDR3 coding sequence is TGTGCCTGCAGCCGTCGTGGCGGAGGGACCTACAATGAGCAGTTCTTC.

This clonotype was counted many times. CDR3 region: CAIKDHNGYYEQYF. In DNA form, the CDR3 reads TGTGCCATCAAGGACCATAACGGCTACTACGAGCAGTACTTC. This chain uses TRBV10-3 with TRBJ2-7; D call uncertain. The ends were cut back, 7 bases at V and 3 bases at J, with 16 bases in the middle. This CDR3 is built from 14 residues. The germline gives CDR1 ENHRY, CDR2 SYGVKD.

The chain joins TRBV20-1 to TRBJ2-7, with D possibly matching TRBD1 (6 bases). Germline V CDR1 and CDR2: DFQATT, SNEGSKA (reference sequence). The ends were cut back, 1 base at V and 9 bases at J, with 16 bases in the middle. The CDR3 is 13 amino acids. CDR3 sequence: CSARAPGQPRQYF. Here the CDR3 DNA reads TGCAGTGCTAGAGCACCGGGACAACCGAGGCAGTACTTC.

This clonotype was counted at least ten times. The chain joins TRBV12-3 or TRBV12-4 to TRBJ2-1; the D is unclear. V was shortened by 6 bases and J by 3 bases, with 6 bases between the two germline ends. This CDR3 comprises 12 residues. The CDR3 bases are TGTGCCAGCAGCCTTCACTACAATGAGCAGTTCTTC. Translating gives CASSLHYNEQFF.

This clonotype was detected ten times or more. CDR3 bases: TGTGCCAGCAGCTTAGGGCTAGCGGGGGGAGGAGATACGCAGTATTTT. Encoded protein: CASSLGLAGGGDTQYF. The chain uses TRBV11-2 and TRBJ2-3, with 11 positions matching TRBD2. The ends lost 1 base at V and 5 bases at J; junction bases unmatched: 5. This CDR3 has 16 amino acids. The germline gives CDR1 SGHAT, CDR2 FQNNGV. The full variable domain, completed using reference TRBV11-2 and TRBJ2-3, is EAGVAQSPRYKIIEKRQSVAFWCNPISGHATLYWYQQILGQGPKLLIQFQNNGVVDDSQLPKDRFSAERLKGVDSTLKIQPAKLEDSAVYLCASSLGLAGGGDTQYFGPGTRLTVL.

This clonotype was picked up many times. The gene calls are TRBV11-3 and TRBJ2-1; 8 nucleotides line up with TRBD1. This CDR3 region has 13 residues. Germline lookup yields CDR1 SGHNT and CDR2 YENEEA. The V gene end was trimmed by 3 bases and the J gene end by 9 bases; junction bases not matched to a gene: 4. The DNA for the CDR3 is TGTGCCAGCAGCTTTCAGGGGGCAGGTGAGCAGTTCTTC. Protein product: CASSFQGAGEQFF.

Turning to this clonotype: Being one base from a much bigger clone, this may be a read error. The chain is built from TRBV20-1 and TRBJ1-2; TRBD1 agrees at 11 bases. Per the germline V gene, CDR1 is DFQATT and CDR2 is SNEGSKA (reference sequence). This CDR3 is built from 16 residues. The CDR3 nucleotides are TGCAGTGCTGGAGATTGGACAGGGGGCGCAGCCTATGGCTACACCTTC. This codes for CSAGDWTGGAAYGYTF.